This TCR beta chain originates from a study of blood T cell repertoires in COVID-19. Study-wide context: Acute-phase and convalescent COVID-19 samples originated in the United States, Italy and Spain.

V trimming: 3 bases; J trimming: 2 bases; junction bases outside the gene matches: 4. Germline assignment: CDR1 KGHDR and CDR2 SFDVKD. The CDR3 is 15 residues long. In the original processing: Estimation of nucleated cell counts relied on the amplification of reference gene primers. Sequencing was performed with immunoSEQ multiplex PCR; in TCRdb, only in-frame clones are kept and a portion is missing. Clonal size and the V and J genes are those of that table, whereas D and trimming came from the DNA. The sample yields around 340,000 clones, 65% to 90% seen once. The source material was PBMCs or T cells enriched from blood (not recorded which). The clonotype originates from a woman in her thirties or forties with acute COVID-19. This sequence joins TRBV24-1 and TRBJ2-3; TRBD1 aligns across 7 bases. CDR3 protein: CATSDPTGPTDTQYF. For the CDR3, the DNA is TGTGCCACCAGTGATCCGACAGGGCCCACAGATACGCAGTATTTT.